This T cell receptor beta chain came from a study of cytomegalovirus exposure and HLA in healthy donors. Use of 60 Vbeta and 13 Jbeta primers characterized the PCR. TCRdb's copy holds only in-frame clones and misses some; the assay was immunoSEQ multiplex PCR. The data contain 85,000 to 95,000 clones, about 7.6% of them singletons. The trim removed 2 bases at V and 3 bases at J, leaving 8 bases unmatched. From germline, CDR1 is MDHEN and CDR2 SYDVKM. The CDR3 totals 17 residues. Study-level findings and limits: Association of around 17,000 TCR beta sequences with HLA alleles was found at 0.05 false discovery rate in a later analysis. Highest at DRB1 and lowest at HLA-C, TCR association rates differed among HLA loci in a later analysis.

Worth noting for this clone: The antigen is undetermined.

This TCR was sampled from a man aged 50 to 60 in good health and CMV-seronegative. The sample was PBMCs. The chain is built from TRBV28 and TRBJ1-2, with TRBD1 matching over 11 bases. Here the CDR3 reads CASSLVGTGGRDYGYTF. The CDR3 DNA follows: TGTGCCAGCAGTTTAGTGGGGACAGGGGGAAGAGACTATGGCTACACCTTC.